This paragraph reports one T cell receptor beta chain. RNA transcripts provided the template for amplifying TCR beta CDR3 regions. Scientists carried out first-round RT-PCR using HTBI primers and then a second-round multiplex PCR. In TCRdb, the multiplex PCR reads were re-called with MiXCR into one record per CDR3 protein. The sample records 35,000 to 50,000 distinct CDR3 sequences, 50% being singletons. The CDR3 is 13 residues long. In germline, CDR1 is SQVTM, CDR2 ANQGSEA. The V segment lost 1 base and the J segment 3 bases; nucleotides outside the gene matches: 0. The data were obtained in a study of Graves' ophthalmopathy and Graves' hyperthyroidism.

J is TRBJ2-7 and V is TRBV29-1; 10 positions agree with TRBD1. Sample: peripheral blood. This TCR derives from an adult woman with stable Graves' hyperthyroidism. CDR3 amino acids: CSVEGTGGYEQYF. The CDR3 nucleotides read TGCAGCGTTGAAGGGACAGGGGGCTACGAGCAGTACTTC.